This record looks at one TCR beta chain sequence and its context. This entry is derived from a study of control samples from healthy donors and cancer patients. CDR3 length equals 19 residues. Germline assignment: CDR1 MNHEY and CDR2 SMNVEV (reference sequence). After removal of 5 bases from V and 0 bases from J, the junction contained 16 bases not matched to a gene. Assay: immunoSEQ multiplex PCR; the TCRdb copy retains only in-frame clones and omits some. The table shows 170,000 or so clones, with approximately 94% occurring only once. The sequence came from a woman aged 40 to 55 in good health. Sequencing was done on a sample of blood. The chain uses TRBV27 and TRBJ1-5, with 7 bases identical to TRBD1. The DNA for the CDR3 is TGTGCCAGCAGTCCCGTCGAGACAGGGAGGGTGATTAGCAATCAGCCCCAGCATTTT. Encoded protein: CASSPVETGRVISNQPQHF.